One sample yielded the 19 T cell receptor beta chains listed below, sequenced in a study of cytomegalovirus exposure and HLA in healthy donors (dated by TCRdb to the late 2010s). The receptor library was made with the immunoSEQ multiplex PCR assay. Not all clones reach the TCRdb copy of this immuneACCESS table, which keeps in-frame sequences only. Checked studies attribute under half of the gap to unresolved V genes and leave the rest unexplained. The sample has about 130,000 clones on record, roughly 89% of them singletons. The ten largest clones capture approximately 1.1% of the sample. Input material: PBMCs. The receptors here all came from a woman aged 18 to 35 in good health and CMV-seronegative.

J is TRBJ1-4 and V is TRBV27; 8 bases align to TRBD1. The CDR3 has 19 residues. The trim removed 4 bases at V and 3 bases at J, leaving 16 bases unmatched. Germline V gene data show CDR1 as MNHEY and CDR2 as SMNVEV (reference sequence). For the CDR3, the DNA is TGTGCCAGCAGTTCTCGAATCCGGGACAGGATTGTGCCTAATGAAAAACTGTTTTTT. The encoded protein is CASSSRIRDRIVPNEKLFF.

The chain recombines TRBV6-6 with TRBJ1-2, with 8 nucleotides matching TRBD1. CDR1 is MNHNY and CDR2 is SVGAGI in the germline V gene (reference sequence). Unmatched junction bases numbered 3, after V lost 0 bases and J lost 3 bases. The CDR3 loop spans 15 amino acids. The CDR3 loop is CASSYSWGQDYGYTF. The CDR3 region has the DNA TGTGCCAGCAGTTACTCTTGGGGACAGGACTATGGCTACACCTTC.

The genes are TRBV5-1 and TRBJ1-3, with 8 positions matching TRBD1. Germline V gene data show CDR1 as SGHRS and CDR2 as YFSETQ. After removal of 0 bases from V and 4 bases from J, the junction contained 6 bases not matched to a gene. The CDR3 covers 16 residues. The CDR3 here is CASSLVRQGRGNTIYF. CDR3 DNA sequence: TGCGCCAGCAGCTTGGTCCGACAGGGGCGGGGAAACACCATATATTTT.

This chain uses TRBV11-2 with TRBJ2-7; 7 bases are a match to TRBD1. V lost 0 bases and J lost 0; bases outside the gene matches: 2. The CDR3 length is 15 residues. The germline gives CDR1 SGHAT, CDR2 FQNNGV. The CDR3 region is CASSLDRDSSYEQYV. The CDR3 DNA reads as TGTGCCAGCAGCTTAGACAGGGACAGCTCCTACGAGCAGTACGTC.

CDR3 amino acids: CAISGTGVNTGELFF. CDR3 DNA sequence: TGTGCCATCAGTGGGACAGGGGTAAACACCGGGGAGCTGTTTTTT. This chain links TRBV10-3 with TRBJ2-2; 9 bases fit TRBD1. The CDR3 extends over 15 amino acids. In germline, CDR1 is ENHRY, CDR2 SYGVKD. V dropped 4 bases and J dropped 2; count of bases not matched to a gene: 2.

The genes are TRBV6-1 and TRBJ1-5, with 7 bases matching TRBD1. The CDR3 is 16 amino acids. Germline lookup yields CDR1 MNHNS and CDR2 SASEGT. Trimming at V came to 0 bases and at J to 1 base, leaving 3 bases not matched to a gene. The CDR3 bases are TGTGCCAGCAGTGAAGCGGGGACAGTAAGCAATCAGCCCCAGCATTTT. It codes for CASSEAGTVSNQPQHF.

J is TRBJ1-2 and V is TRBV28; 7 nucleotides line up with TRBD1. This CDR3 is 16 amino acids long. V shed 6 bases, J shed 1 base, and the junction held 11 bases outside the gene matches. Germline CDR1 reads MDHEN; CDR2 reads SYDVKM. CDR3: CASRSDRVGVNYGYTF. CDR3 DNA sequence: TGTGCCAGCAGATCCGACAGGGTCGGAGTTAACTATGGCTACACCTTC.

CDR3 DNA sequence: TGTGCCAGTAGTTCAATAACCGGGACTTACACCGGGGAGCTGTTTTTT. Protein sequence: CASSSITGTYTGELFF. The chain recombines TRBV19 with TRBJ2-2; perhaps TRBD2 as D (6 bases). Looked up from germline, CDR1 is LNHDA and CDR2 is SQIVND (reference sequence). This CDR3 is 16 amino acids long. V was trimmed by 5 bases and J by 3 bases, leaving 16 bases between them.

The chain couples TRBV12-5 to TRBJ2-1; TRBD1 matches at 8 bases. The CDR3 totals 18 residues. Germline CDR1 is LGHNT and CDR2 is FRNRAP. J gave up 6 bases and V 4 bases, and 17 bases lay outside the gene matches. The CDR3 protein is CASGSTAQGQGGINEQFF. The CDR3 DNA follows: TGTGCTAGTGGTTCAACCGCGCAAGGACAGGGAGGTATCAATGAGCAGTTCTTC.

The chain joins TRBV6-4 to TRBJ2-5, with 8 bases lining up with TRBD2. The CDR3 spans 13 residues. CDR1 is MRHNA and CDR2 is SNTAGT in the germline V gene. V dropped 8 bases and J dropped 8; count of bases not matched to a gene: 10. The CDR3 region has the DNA TGTGCCAGCTCGCCGAGCGGGGGACCCACCCAGTACTTC. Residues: CASSPSGGPTQYF.

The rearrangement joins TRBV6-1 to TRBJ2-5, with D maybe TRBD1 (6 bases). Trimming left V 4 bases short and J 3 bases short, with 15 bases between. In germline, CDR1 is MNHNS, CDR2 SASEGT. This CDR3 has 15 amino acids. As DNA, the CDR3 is TGTGCCAGCAGTGCACCCACAGGGACCGAAGAGACCCAGTACTTC. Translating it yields CASSAPTGTEETQYF.

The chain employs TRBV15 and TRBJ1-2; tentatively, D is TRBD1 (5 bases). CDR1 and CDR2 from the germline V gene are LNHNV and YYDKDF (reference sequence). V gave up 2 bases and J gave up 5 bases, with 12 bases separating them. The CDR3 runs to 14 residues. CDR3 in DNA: TGTGCCACCAGCAGACAGGAGGGGTGGTATGGCTACACCTTC. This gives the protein CATSRQEGWYGYTF.

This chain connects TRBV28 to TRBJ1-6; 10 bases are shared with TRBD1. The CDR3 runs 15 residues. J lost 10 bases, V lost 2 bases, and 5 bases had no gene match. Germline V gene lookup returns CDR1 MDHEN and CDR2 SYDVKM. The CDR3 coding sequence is TGTGCCAGCAGTTTAAGGGGACAGGGGTTCTCACCCCTCCACTTT. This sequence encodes CASSLRGQGFSPLHF.

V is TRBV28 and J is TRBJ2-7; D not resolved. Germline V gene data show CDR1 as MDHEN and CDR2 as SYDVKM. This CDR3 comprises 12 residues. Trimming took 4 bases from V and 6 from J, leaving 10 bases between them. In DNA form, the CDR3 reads TGTGCCAGCAGTTCCGACTTGTTCGAGCAGTACTTC. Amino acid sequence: CASSSDLFEQYF.

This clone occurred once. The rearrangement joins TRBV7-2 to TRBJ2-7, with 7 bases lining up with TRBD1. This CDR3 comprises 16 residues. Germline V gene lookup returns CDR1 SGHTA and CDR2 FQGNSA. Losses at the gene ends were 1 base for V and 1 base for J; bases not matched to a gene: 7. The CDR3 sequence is CASSLGGRDRSYEQYF. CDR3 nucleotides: TGTGCCAGCAGCTTAGGTGGCCGGGACAGATCCTACGAGCAGTACTTC.

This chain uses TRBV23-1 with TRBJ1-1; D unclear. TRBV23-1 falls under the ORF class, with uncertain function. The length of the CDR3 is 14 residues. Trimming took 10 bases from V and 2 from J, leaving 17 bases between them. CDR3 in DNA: TGCGCCAACCTTCTCGGGGTATTCAACACTGAAGCTTTCTTT. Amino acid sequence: CANLLGVFNTEAFF.

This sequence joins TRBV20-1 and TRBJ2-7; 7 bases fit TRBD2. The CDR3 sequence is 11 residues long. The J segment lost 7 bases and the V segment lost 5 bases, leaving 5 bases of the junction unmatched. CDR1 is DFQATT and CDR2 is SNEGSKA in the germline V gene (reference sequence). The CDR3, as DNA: TGCAGTGCTGGGGAGGGTGGGGAGCAGTACGTC. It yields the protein CSAGEGGEQYV.

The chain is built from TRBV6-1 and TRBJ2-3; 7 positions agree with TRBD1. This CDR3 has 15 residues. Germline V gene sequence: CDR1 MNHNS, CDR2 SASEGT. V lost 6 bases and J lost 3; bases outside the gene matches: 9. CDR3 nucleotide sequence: TGTGCCAGCAGCACCGGACAGGTTGGAACAGATACGCAGTATTTT. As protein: CASSTGQVGTDTQYF.

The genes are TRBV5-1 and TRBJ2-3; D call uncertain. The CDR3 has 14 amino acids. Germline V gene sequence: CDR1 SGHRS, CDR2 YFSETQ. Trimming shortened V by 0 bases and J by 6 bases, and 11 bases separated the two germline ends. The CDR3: CASSLGLLSDTQYF. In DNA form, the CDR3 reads TGCGCCAGCAGCTTGGGGCTCCTTTCGGATACGCAGTATTTT.